The 28 T cell receptor beta chains below were found in one sample sequenced in a study of T cells in Graves' hyperthyroidism and ophthalmopathy. RNA transcripts provided the source from which TCR beta CDR3 regions were amplified. Initially, a first-round RT-PCR of the TCR CDR3 employed the HTBI primer set. One entry per CDR3 protein results from TCRdb running MiXCR on the multiplex PCR reads. The table includes roughly 290,000 distinct CDR3 sequences, 10% to 15% detected once. The sequencing input was blood. The receptor set was obtained from a woman in her thirties with Graves' hyperthyroidism that later progressed to Graves' ophthalmopathy.

The rearrangement links TRBV9 to TRBJ2-1; the match to TRBD2 covers 9 bases. The CDR3 spans 15 residues. Unmatched junction bases numbered 3, after V lost 2 bases and J lost 3 bases. Germline CDR1 is SGDLS and CDR2 is YYNGEE. For the CDR3, the DNA is TGTGCCAGCAGCGTCTCTAGCGGGATCTACAATGAGCAGTTCTTC. As protein: CASSVSSGIYNEQFF.

This clonotype was picked up many times. The V call is TRBV7-9, the J call TRBJ1-1; TRBD1 aligns across 7 bases. CDR3 length equals 14 residues. Trimming removed 6 bases from V and 0 bases from J; junction bases left unmatched: 4. Germline loops: CDR1 SEHNR, CDR2 FQNEAQ (reference sequence). The CDR3 region is CASSADRVNTEAFF. CDR3 DNA: TGTGCCAGCAGTGCTGACAGGGTGAACACTGAAGCTTTCTTT.

This clonotype was detected only a few times. The V and J genes are TRBV6-2 or TRBV6-3 and TRBJ1-2; D may be TRBD1 (6 bases). The germline V and J ends were trimmed by 6 bases and 3 bases, with 14 bases remaining between them. CDR3 length: 14 residues. The germline CDR1 and CDR2 sequences are MNHEY and SVGEGT. The CDR3 bases are TGTGCCAGCAGCCCGATGGGGGGCGACTATGGCTACACCTTC. Translation: CASSPMGGDYGYTF.

This clonotype has a count of ten or more. V is TRBV12-3 or TRBV12-4 and J is TRBJ2-7; D not certain. Trimming took 5 bases from V and 3 from J, leaving 2 bases between them. The CDR3 loop spans 10 amino acids. The DNA of the CDR3 is TGTGCCAGCAGTAACTACGAGCAGTACTTC. Encoded protein: CASSNYEQYF.

V and J are TRBV14 and TRBJ1-4; D not certain. The germline CDR1 and CDR2 sequences are SGHDN and FVKESK. V was cut by 1 base and J by 6 bases, with 9 bases left in between. The CDR3 has 14 amino acids. The DNA for the CDR3 is TGTGCCAGCAGCCAAGTAATGCAGGATGAAAAACTGTTTTTT. Encoded protein: CASSQVMQDEKLFF.

This clonotype was observed many times. The V gene is TRBV5-6, the J gene TRBJ1-5; no clear D. The germline CDR1 and CDR2 sequences are SGHDT and YYEEEE. V was shortened by 1 base and J by 0 bases, with 8 bases between the two germline ends. The CDR3 extends over 15 amino acids. CDR3 residues: CASSLMGNSNQPQHF. The DNA of the CDR3 is TGTGCCAGCAGCTTGATGGGAAATAGCAATCAGCCCCAGCATTTT.

The table lists this clonotype with many counts. This rearrangement joins TRBV7-9 to TRBJ1-3; D might be TRBD1 (5 bases). The germline V and J ends were trimmed by 5 bases and 0 bases, with 11 bases remaining between them. The germline CDR1 and CDR2 sequences are SEHNR and FQNEAQ (reference sequence). The length of the CDR3 is 15 residues. In nucleotides, the CDR3 is TGTGCCAGCAGCCCGGACGGGACCTCTGGAAACACCATATATTTT. Amino acid sequence: CASSPDGTSGNTIYF.

This clonotype has more than one count but fewer than ten. V is TRBV9 and J is TRBJ2-1; unclear D gene. Germline assignment: CDR1 SGDLS and CDR2 YYNGEE. Trimming shortened V by 2 bases and J by 6 bases, and 12 bases separated the two germline ends. This CDR3 is 14 amino acids long. In DNA form, the CDR3 reads TGTGCCAGCAGCGTGGAATTAGCTCCCAATGAGCAGTTCTTC. Protein product: CASSVELAPNEQFF.

This clonotype was counted ten times or more. The chain employs TRBV7-8 and TRBJ2-1; possibly TRBD2 for D (6 bases). From germline, CDR1 is SGHVS and CDR2 FQNEAQ. The V gene lost 8 bases and the J gene lost 5 bases, with 16 bases spanning the gap. The CDR3 is made up of 14 amino acids. The CDR3 here is CASQPGRGNNEQFF. The CDR3 DNA follows: TGTGCCAGCCAGCCAGGGCGGGGAAACAATGAGCAGTTCTTC.

Regarding this clonotype: A single base separates this from a much larger clone, so it may be a read error. No conserved phenylalanine or tryptophan ends this CDR3, so it is likely a read error. The chain recombines TRBV20-1 with TRBJ2-7; 12 bases match TRBD2. The CDR3 is 16 amino acids. In germline, CDR1 is DFQATT, CDR2 SNEGSKA (reference sequence). V shed 4 bases, J shed 3 bases, and the junction held 10 bases outside the gene matches. The CDR3 region has the DNA TGCAGTGCTAAGATGGCGACTAGCGGGAGTGACTACGAGCAGTACTCC. Residues: CSAKMATSGSDYEQYS.

On this clonotype: A much larger clone is a single base away; this may be a read error. The CDR3 does not end in the conserved phenylalanine or tryptophan, so this is likely a read error. This sequence joins TRBV30 and TRBJ1-6; D remains ambiguous. Germline values: CDR1 GTSNPN, CDR2 SVGIG (reference sequence). V was cut by 0 bases and J by 10 bases, with 4 bases left in between. The CDR3 sequence is 11 residues long. CDR3 region: CAWSVRSPLHL. The CDR3 DNA reads as TGTGCCTGGAGTGTCCGATCACCCCTCCACCTT.

Many counts were recorded for this clonotype. The genes are TRBV7-9 and TRBJ2-2; D is uncertain. Germline V gives CDR1 SEHNR, CDR2 FQNEAQ (reference sequence). Between the trimmed V and J ends, which lost 3 bases and 0 bases, there was a span of 8 bases. The CDR3 is made up of 15 amino acids. The CDR3 DNA follows: TGTGCCAGCAGCTTGGAAGACGCGAACACCGGGGAGCTGTTTTTT. This translates into CASSLEDANTGELFF.

This rearrangement joins TRBV15 to TRBJ2-2, with TRBD2 matching over 8 bases. Germline V gene sequence: CDR1 LNHNV, CDR2 YYDKDF (reference sequence). The V segment lost 0 bases and the J segment 7 bases; nucleotides outside the gene matches: 10. The CDR3 is 17 amino acids. CDR3 loop: CATSRDPGREAGGELFF. The CDR3, as DNA: TGTGCCACCAGCAGAGATCCAGGGCGGGAGGCGGGCGGGGAGCTGTTTTTT.

This clonotype was seen ten or more times. The chain carries TRBV27 and TRBJ2-7; no clear D gene. The CDR3 sequence is 18 residues long. The germline V gene has CDR1 MNHEY and CDR2 SMNVEV (reference sequence). V lost 0 bases and J 0 bases, leaving 18 bases between the germline ends. In nucleotides, the CDR3 is TGTGCCAGCAGTTTATCGGCAACCTGGCAGAAGCTCTCCTACGAGCAGTACTTC. Its translation is CASSLSATWQKLSYEQYF.

The genes are TRBV6-4 and TRBJ1-2, with D possibly TRBD1 on 5 matching bases. Per germline, CDR1 MRHNA and CDR2 SNTAGT. Trimming cost V 2 bases and J 4 bases, with 17 bases left between them. CDR3 length equals 16 residues. CDR3: CASSDRLPGTSYGYTF. CDR3 DNA sequence: TGTGCCAGCAGTGACCGACTCCCGGGGACGAGCTATGGCTACACCTTC.

This clonotype occurred many times. The chain recombines TRBV9 with TRBJ1-1; 7 positions agree with TRBD1. The CDR3 runs to 15 residues. Germline CDR1 reads SGDLS; CDR2 reads YYNGEE. Trimming took 3 bases from V and 0 from J; bases not matched to a gene: 5. The CDR3, as DNA: TGTGCCAGCAGCGCTGCCGGGACAGTGAACACTGAAGCTTTCTTT. This codes for CASSAAGTVNTEAFF.

At least ten counts were recorded for this clonotype. V and J are TRBV6-2 or TRBV6-3 and TRBJ2-1, with D unresolved. V was clipped by 4 bases and J by 4 bases, with 5 bases between them. Germline V lookup: CDR1 MNHEY, CDR2 SVGEGT. The CDR3 is 12 amino acids. As DNA, the CDR3 is TGTGCCAGCAGTTCTAGGTACAATGAGCAGTTCTTC. Its translation is CASSSRYNEQFF.

This clonotype was picked up many times. The chain has TRBV28 and TRBJ2-7; D is undetermined. Germline V lookup: CDR1 MDHEN, CDR2 SYDVKM. The CDR3 sequence is 11 residues long. V dropped 8 bases and J dropped 9 bases, with 14 bases sitting between them. CDR3 sequence (DNA): TGTGCCAGCTCGACTGTCATGGCGCAGTACTTC. It yields the protein CASSTVMAQYF.

This clonotype has a count of ten or more. The gene calls are TRBV5-1 and TRBJ2-1; D uncertain. The germline gives CDR1 SGHRS, CDR2 YFSETQ. Trimming stripped 3 bases from V and 10 bases from J, with 14 bases between. This CDR3 spans 13 amino acids. CDR3 DNA: TGCGCCAGCAGCTCCCTCGATGTTGGGGAGCAGTTCTTC. This gives the protein CASSSLDVGEQFF.

This clonotype was counted between two and nine times. The chain recombines TRBV29-1 with TRBJ2-5; D may match TRBD1 or TRBD2 (6 bases each). The V gene's germline CDR1 is SQVTM and CDR2 ANQGSEA. V was clipped by 3 bases and J by 7 bases, with 18 bases between them. There are 14 residues in the CDR3. Here the CDR3 DNA reads TGCAGCGTTGATATGGCGATGGGGGGCGGGACCCAGTACTTC. It is translated as CSVDMAMGGGTQYF.

At least ten counts were recorded for this clonotype. The chain combines TRBV30 with TRBJ1-1; maybe TRBD1 (6 bases). V gave up 2 bases and J gave up 0 bases, with 16 bases separating them. The length of the CDR3 is 16 residues. CDR1 and CDR2 (germline): GTSNPN, SVGIG (reference sequence). CDR3 nucleotide sequence: TGTGCCTGGAGTCGAGGGGGGAGTCGGATGAACACTGAAGCTTTCTTT. This codes for CAWSRGGSRMNTEAFF.

This clonotype has a count of ten or more. This chain uses TRBV11-2 with TRBJ2-7, with D uncertain. Germline V lookup: CDR1 SGHAT, CDR2 FQNNGV. The CDR3 is 13 amino acids. V lost 3 bases and J 4 bases, leaving 10 bases between the germline ends. The CDR3 here is CASSFSLLYEQYF. The CDR3 nucleotides read TGTGCCAGCAGCTTTTCCCTACTATACGAGCAGTACTTC.

Ten or more counts support this clonotype. V and J are TRBV12-3 or TRBV12-4 and TRBJ1-4; D is uncertain. Trimming left V 7 bases short and J 7 bases short, with 7 bases between. This CDR3 comprises 11 residues. CDR3 sequence reads: CASTTGEKLFF. CDR3 coding DNA: TGTGCCAGCACTACGGGTGAAAAACTGTTTTTT.

This clonotype came up many times. This rearrangement joins TRBV5-1 to TRBJ2-2; 7 nucleotides line up with TRBD2. The CDR3 covers 15 residues. Trimming cost V 4 bases and J 2 bases; bases outside gene matches: 5. Germline V CDR1 and CDR2: SGHRS, YFSETQ. The CDR3 spells CASSRSGANTGELFF. Here the CDR3 DNA reads TGCGCCAGCAGCCGCAGCGGGGCTAACACCGGGGAGCTGTTTTTT.

This clonotype was counted ten times or more. The chain employs TRBV20-1 and TRBJ2-7; maybe TRBD1 (6 bases). V shed 6 bases and J shed 2 bases, with 14 bases lying between them. Germline lookup yields CDR1 DFQATT and CDR2 SNEGSKA (reference sequence). The CDR3 extends over 13 amino acids. The CDR3 coding sequence is TGCAGTGCGCCCAAGGACAGAGCCTACGAGCAGTACTTC. This codes for CSAPKDRAYEQYF.

This clonotype was detected many times. The gene calls are TRBV15 and TRBJ2-5; maybe TRBD2 (6 bases). Trimming cost V 0 bases and J 5 bases, with 13 bases left between them. CDR3 length: 15 amino acids. Germline V gives CDR1 LNHNV, CDR2 YYDKDF (reference sequence). Written as DNA, the CDR3 is TGTGCCACCAGCAGAGATGCGGGATTATTGGAGACCCAGTACTTC. Its translation is CATSRDAGLLETQYF.

This clonotype was counted ten times or more. V gene TRBV30 combines with J gene TRBJ2-7; TRBD2 is a possible D gene (5 bases). Looked up from germline, CDR1 is GTSNPN and CDR2 is SVGIG (reference sequence). V dropped 8 bases and J dropped 1 base, with 12 bases sitting between them. This CDR3 has 12 residues. The CDR3 sequence is CASRGDSYEQYF. DNA of the CDR3: TGTGCCAGCCGGGGTGATTCCTACGAGCAGTACTTC.

Comments on this clonotype: A much larger clonotype is one base distant, so this may be a read error. The chain combines TRBV12-3 or TRBV12-4 with TRBJ2-1, with 7 bases aligning to TRBD1. The CDR3 is made up of 16 amino acids. V lost 4 bases, J lost 4 bases, and 10 bases stayed unmatched. For the CDR3, the DNA is TGTGCCAGCAGTTACGGCAGGGGGAGAGGATACAATGAGCAGTTCTTC. It specifies CASSYGRGRGYNEQFF.